This T cell receptor beta chain was retrieved from a study of cytomegalovirus exposure and HLA in healthy donors. Overall study findings and caveats: Sequencing likely produced, as an artifact, a cluster of highly shared sequence variants. On later analysis, the bulk of CMV-associated TCR beta chains appeared to be HLA-restricted. In a later analysis, several top co-occurrence clusters appeared linked to parvovirus B19, influenza, CMV and Epstein-Barr virus. Indistinguishable V segments such as TRBV6-2 and TRBV6-3 were excluded.

Germline V CDR1 and CDR2: LNHDA, SQIVND (reference sequence). V shed 7 bases and J shed 2 bases, with 14 bases lying between them. CDR3 length: 15 amino acids. Comment on this clone: No antigen is known for it.

Amplification used 60 Vbeta primers and 13 Jbeta primers. Here immunoSEQ multiplex PCR was the method, and the copy in TCRdb shows in-frame clones only, minus some. The sample includes 140,000 to 150,000 clones, around 80% of them seen just once. The clonotype was recovered from a woman aged 25-40 years in good health and CMV-seronegative. The sample was PBMCs. The chain employs TRBV19 and TRBJ2-2, with TRBD1 as a possible D gene (6 bases). CDR3: CASMPRDINTGELFF. CDR3 coding DNA: TGTGCCAGTATGCCCCGGGACATTAACACCGGGGAGCTGTTTTTT. The variable domain in full, with the rest retrieved from reference TRBV19 and TRBJ2-2, is DGGITQSPKYLFRKEGQNVTLSCEQNLNHDAMYWYRQDPGQGLRLIYYSQIVNDFQKGDIAEGYSVSREKKESFPLTVTSAQKNPTAFYLCASMPRDINTGELFFGEGSRLTVL.